This TCR beta chain was found in a study of blood T cell repertoires in COVID-19. As for the study in general: T cells, B-cell-depleted T cells, or PBMCs provided the cDNA or gDNA that served as material.

Sequencing was performed with immunoSEQ multiplex PCR; in TCRdb, only in-frame clones are kept and a portion is missing. This sample has hundreds of thousands of clones, with 88% found just once. Per germline, CDR1 SGHNT and CDR2 YENEEA. V shed 1 base and J shed 10 bases, with 19 bases lying between them. The CDR3 is 16 amino acids. Sequenced input: PBMCs or T cells enriched from blood (not recorded which). The TCR was taken from a woman aged 40 to 49 with acute COVID-19. The chain uses TRBV11-3 and TRBJ2-2; perhaps TRBD2 as D (5 bases). CDR3 loop: CASSLGESGYFSELFF. CDR3 sequence (DNA): TGTGCCAGCAGCTTAGGGGAAAGCGGATACTTTTCGGAGCTGTTTTTT. The variable domain in full, with the rest retrieved from reference TRBV11-3 and TRBJ2-2, is EAGVVQSPRYKIIEKKQPVAFWCNPISGHNTLYWYLQNLGQGPELLIRYENEEAVDDSQLPKDRFSAERLKGVDSTLKIQPAELGDSAVYLCASSLGESGYFSELFFGEGSRLTVL.